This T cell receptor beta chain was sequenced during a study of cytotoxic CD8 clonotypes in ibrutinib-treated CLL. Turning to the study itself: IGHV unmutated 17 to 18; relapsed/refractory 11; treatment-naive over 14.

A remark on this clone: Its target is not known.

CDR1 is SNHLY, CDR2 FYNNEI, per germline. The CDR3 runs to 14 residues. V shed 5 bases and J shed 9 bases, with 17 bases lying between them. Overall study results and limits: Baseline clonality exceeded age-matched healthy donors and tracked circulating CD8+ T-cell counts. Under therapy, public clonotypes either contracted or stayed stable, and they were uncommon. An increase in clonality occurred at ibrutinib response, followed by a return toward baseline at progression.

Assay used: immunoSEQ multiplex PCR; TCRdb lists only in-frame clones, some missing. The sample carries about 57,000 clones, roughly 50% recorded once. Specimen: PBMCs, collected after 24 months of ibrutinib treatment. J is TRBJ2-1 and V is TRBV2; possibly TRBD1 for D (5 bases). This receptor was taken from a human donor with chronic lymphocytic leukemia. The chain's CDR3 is CASSQGFVRGEQFF. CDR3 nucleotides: TGTGCCAGCAGTCAGGGATTCGTCCGAGGTGAGCAGTTCTTC.